What follows are 6 T cell receptor beta chains derived from one specimen sequenced in a study of spatial heterogeneity in lung cancer. Each CDR3 protein is one row after TCRdb ran MiXCR on the 5' RACE reads. The table has approximately 9,300 distinct CDR3 sequences, 6% to 7% seen once. Stated time point: sample taken at primary tumor resection. The sample in question was normal lung tissue next to the tumor, obtained at surgery. Receptors originate from a male donor with early-stage non-small cell lung cancer.

There are many counts of this clonotype. This chain joins TRBV12-3 or TRBV12-4 and TRBJ1-2, with unresolved D. This CDR3 has 11 residues. Trimming removed 5 bases at V and 4 bases at J, with 5 bases between. The CDR3 loop is CASSNGYGYTF. Here the CDR3 DNA reads TGTGCCAGCAGTAATGGCTATGGCTACACCTTC.

This clonotype came up many times. The V call is TRBV18, the J call TRBJ1-5; D may be TRBD1 (5 bases). The ends were cut back, 5 bases at V and 3 bases at J, with 8 bases in the middle. Germline CDR1 and CDR2: KGHSH and LQKENI. The CDR3 runs to 13 residues. The CDR3 DNA follows: TGTGCCAGCTCAAAGGACATCAATCAGCCCCAGCATTTT. Translation gives CASSKDINQPQHF.

This clonotype was seen many times. V usage is TRBV7-3 and J usage is TRBJ2-5; TRBD2 agrees at 7 bases. This CDR3 is built from 15 residues. Per germline, CDR1 SGHTA and CDR2 FQGTGA. V lost 1 base, J lost 5 bases, and 7 bases stayed unmatched. The CDR3 here is CASSLNGRALETQYF. The CDR3 DNA sequence: TGTGCCAGCAGCTTAAATGGGAGGGCCTTGGAGACCCAGTACTTC.

At least ten counts were recorded for this clonotype. The rearrangement uses TRBV20-1 and TRBJ2-7; D ambiguous. Looked up from germline, CDR1 is DFQATT and CDR2 is SNEGSKA (reference sequence). The CDR3 runs to 19 residues. Trimming removed 2 bases at V and 3 bases at J, with 29 bases between. The DNA of the CDR3 is TGCAGTGCTAGAAAACCCATAGTCTTTGTAAGGGCATTCGTCTACGAGCAGTACTTC. This codes for CSARKPIVFVRAFVYEQYF.

This clonotype was seen at least ten times. This chain uses TRBV2 with TRBJ1-2; 7 bases fit TRBD1. Germline V CDR1 and CDR2: SNHLY, FYNNEI. CDR3 length equals 14 residues. The V and J ends lost 6 bases and 4 bases, in that order; junction bases with no gene match: 8. CDR3 nucleotide sequence: TGTGCCAGCAGGAATTCAGGGGGTAGCTATGGCTACACCTTC. Translation: CASRNSGGSYGYTF.

This clonotype was counted only a few times. The chain joins TRBV11-2 to TRBJ2-2, with no clear D. Germline V gives CDR1 SGHAT, CDR2 FQNNGV. V lost 1 base and J lost 0, with 6 bases in between. This CDR3 is built from 15 residues. This CDR3 is CASSLVWANTGELFF. For the CDR3, the DNA is TGTGCCAGCAGCTTAGTCTGGGCGAACACCGGGGAGCTGTTTTTT.